This T cell receptor beta chain appears in the sequencing data of a study of blood T cell repertoires in COVID-19. The overall study: The samples span acute and convalescent COVID-19 from the United States, Italy and Spain. PBMCs, B-cell-depleted T cells, or T cells were the source of the cDNA or gDNA that made up the material.

In the study's own analysis: By means of reference gene primer amplification, nucleated cell counts were estimated. Method: immunoSEQ multiplex PCR; TCRdb's copy keeps in-frame clones and lacks some. The DNA gave D and trimming, while V, J and clone size come from that table. The repertoire holds about 400,000 clones, with approximately 88% as singletons. Germline loops: CDR1 MGHRA, CDR2 YSYEKL. The CDR3 has 17 residues. Trimming cost V 0 bases and J 8 bases; bases outside gene matches: 12. This chain uses TRBV4-1 with TRBJ2-1, with 8 bases aligning to TRBD1. Material for sequencing was peripheral blood. The sequence derives from a man in his forties with acute or convalescent COVID-19. In DNA form, the CDR3 reads TGCGCCAGCAGCCAAGAATATACCGGACAGGGATCCGATGAGCAGTTCTTC. Translation gives CASSQEYTGQGSDEQFF.